The clone carrying this T cell receptor beta chain was counted ten times or more. The junction and the germline gene differ at one end; a read error may be behind it. This sample is drawn from a study of regulatory T cells in long-lasting Graves disease. Time point reported: newly diagnosed GD, antithyroid drugs for less than 3 months. Scientists built the TCR library using RNA that was extracted from PBMCs. Xi'an, China, was home to the endocrinology department that provided patients. A peripheral blood sample, roughly 9 milliliters in volume, was drawn into EDTA tubes. In building TCR beta libraries, iRepertoire HTBI primers were used together with Arm-PCR of CDR3 regions. TCRdb reprocessed the multiplex PCR reads via MiXCR and lists one record per CDR3 protein. This table holds 560,000 or so distinct CDR3 sequences, 15% to 20% found once. These sequences were also reported in another study, on T cells in Graves' hyperthyroidism and ophthalmopathy.

The receptor was derived from a man between 18 and 35 years old with Graves disease. The starting material was peripheral blood mononuclear cells (PBMCs), obtained at new diagnosis, from a patient treated with antithyroid drugs.

The CDR3 region is CASSLEGYTGELFF. DNA for the CDR3: TGTGCCAGCAGCTTAGAGGGCTACACCGGGGAGCTGTTTTTT. The rearrangement uses TRBV5-1 and TRBJ2-2; a weak D match, TRBD2 (5 bases). This CDR3 region has 14 residues. Germline loops: CDR1 SGHRS, CDR2 YFSETQ.